These 9 T cell receptor beta chains were sequenced from one sample in a study of CD8 T cells in ankylosing spondylitis. TCRdb analysed the 5' RACE reads with MiXCR anew, one entry per CDR3 protein. The sample has about 250,000 distinct CDR3 sequences, 18% seen once; the top ten hold about a third. Sequencing used blood, either unsorted or a sorted T cell fraction (not recorded which). The receptors stem from a male donor with ankylosing spondylitis or in good health (not recorded which).

The chain recombines TRBV7-9 with TRBJ1-1, with 11 bases aligning to TRBD1. The length of the CDR3 is 16 residues. Germline CDR1 is SEHNR and CDR2 is FQNEAQ (reference sequence). The J segment lost 0 bases and the V segment lost 5 bases, leaving 5 bases of the junction unmatched. The CDR3 coding sequence is TGTGCCAGCAGCGCGCCGGGACAGGGGGTGAACACTGAAGCTTTCTTT. It translates to CASSAPGQGVNTEAFF.

This clonotype has just a few counts. The chain has TRBV6-5 and TRBJ2-5, with 7 positions matching TRBD2. Germline loops: CDR1 MNHEY, CDR2 SVGAGI. J lost 8 bases, V lost 4 bases, and 7 bases had no gene match. The CDR3 is 13 residues long. This CDR3 is CASSSGGIETQYF. CDR3 DNA sequence: TGTGCCAGCAGTTCCGGGGGGATAGAAACCCAGTACTTC.

The rearrangement joins TRBV2 to TRBJ2-2, with 11 bases fitting TRBD2. Losses at the gene ends were 6 bases for V and 3 bases for J; bases not matched to a gene: 3. The V gene's germline CDR1 is SNHLY and CDR2 FYNNEI. The CDR3 is 15 amino acids. The CDR3 reads CASSIAGGYTGELFF. The CDR3 DNA reads as TGTGCCAGCAGCATAGCGGGAGGGTACACCGGGGAGCTGTTTTTT.

In this sample, this clonotype turned up a few times. The chain is built from TRBV12-3 or TRBV12-4 and TRBJ1-6; D is uncertain. V was clipped by 3 bases and J by 9 bases, with 21 bases between them. The CDR3 totals 17 residues. The CDR3 sequence: CASSFGSSVAGTSPLHF. The CDR3 DNA follows: TGTGCCAGCAGTTTCGGTTCATCCGTAGCGGGTACTTCACCCCTCCACTTT.

Concerning this clonotype itself: One junction end disagrees with the germline gene, perhaps due to a read error. The chain recombines TRBV7-6 with TRBJ2-2; tentatively, D is TRBD2 (6 bases). Looked up from germline, CDR1 is SGHVS and CDR2 is FNYEAQ. CDR3 length: 16 residues. The CDR3 sequence: CACSFGPGDGTGELFF. The DNA of the CDR3 is TGTGCCTGCAGCTTTGGTCCGGGAGATGGGACCGGGGAGCTGTTTTTT. The full variable domain, completed using reference TRBV7-6 and TRBJ2-2, is GAGVSQSPRYKVTKRGQDVALRCDPISGHVSLYWYRQALGQGPEFLTYFNYEAQQDKSGLPNDRFSAERPEGSISTLTIQRTEQRDSAMYRCACSFGPGDGTGELFFGEGSRLTVL.

This clonotype was seen a handful of times. The chain joins TRBV7-8 to TRBJ2-1; 7 bases line up with TRBD2. This CDR3 is built from 15 residues. In germline, CDR1 is SGHVS, CDR2 FQNEAQ. The J segment lost 5 bases and the V segment lost 0 bases, leaving 4 bases of the junction unmatched. The CDR3 region has the DNA TGTGCCAGCAGCTTAGCGTTGGGAGGGAACAATGAGCAGTTCTTC. This encodes CASSLALGGNNEQFF.

J is TRBJ2-7 and V is TRBV4-1; 7 positions match TRBD2. This CDR3 is 15 amino acids long. After removal of 1 base from V and 1 base from J, the junction contained 4 bases not matched to a gene. Germline CDR1 reads MGHRA; CDR2 reads YSYEKL. This CDR3 is CASSQGTSVSYEQYF. CDR3 coding DNA: TGCGCCAGCAGCCAAGGAACTAGCGTGTCCTACGAGCAGTACTTC.

The chain joins TRBV4-3 to TRBJ2-7; D remains unclear. The germline gives CDR1 LGHNA, CDR2 YSLEER. This CDR3 region has 15 residues. V lost 4 bases and J 2 bases, leaving 15 bases between the germline ends. CDR3 region: CASSRDPQVTYEQYF. CDR3 bases: TGCGCCAGCAGCCGAGACCCCCAGGTAACCTACGAGCAGTACTTC.

This chain joins TRBV7-9 and TRBJ2-1, with 9 bases matching TRBD2. V was clipped by 5 bases and J by 6 bases; unmatched bases: 14. CDR3 size: 17 residues. CDR1 SEHNR and CDR2 FQNEAQ come from the germline V gene (reference sequence). The CDR3 loop is CASSPRFPGTSSNEQFF. The CDR3 nucleotides read TGTGCCAGCAGCCCCAGATTCCCCGGGACTAGCTCCAATGAGCAGTTCTTC.